Sequencing of this TCR beta chain was carried out in a study of T cell repertoires in cytomegalovirus infection. Study-level background: Public TCR beta signatures indicated both CMV infection and matching HLA type.

This clonotype occurred many times. Its target is unknown. Study conclusions and caveats: HLA-C-restricted CMV clonotypes gave the most frequent clonotype in two of eight donors. The cumulative frequency of public TCR beta families distinguished individuals who carried CMV together with the relevant HLA.

V was pared by 5 bases and J by 7 bases, with 12 bases between. Germline V gene sequence: CDR1 SGHVS, CDR2 FNYEAQ. This CDR3 is built from 14 residues. TCRdb re-called the reads with MiXCR, one entry per CDR3 protein. The data contain 350,000 to 500,000 distinct CDR3 sequences, under 40% of them singletons. V is TRBV7-6 and J is TRBJ1-6; tentatively, D is TRBD1 (5 bases). The sequenced material came from PBMCs. The sequence was obtained from a human donor in good health (CMV status not recorded). Some clones in this sample may be carry-over from other donors' samples. CDR3 amino acids: CASSLAGDNSPLHF. The CDR3 region has the DNA TGTGCCAGCAGCCTGGCGGGGGACAATTCACCCCTCCACTTT.